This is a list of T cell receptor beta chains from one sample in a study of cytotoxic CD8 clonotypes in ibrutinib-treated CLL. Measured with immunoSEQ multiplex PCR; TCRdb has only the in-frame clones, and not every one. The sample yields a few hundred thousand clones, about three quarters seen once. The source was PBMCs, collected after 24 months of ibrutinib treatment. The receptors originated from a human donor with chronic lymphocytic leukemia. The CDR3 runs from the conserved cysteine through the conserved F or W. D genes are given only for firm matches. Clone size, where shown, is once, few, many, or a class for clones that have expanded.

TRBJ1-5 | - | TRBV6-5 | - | - | CASSSSENQPQHF
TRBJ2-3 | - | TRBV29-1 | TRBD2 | TGCAGCGCATCTAGCGGGAGAAGTTTAGATACGCAGTATTTT | CSASSGRSLDTQYF
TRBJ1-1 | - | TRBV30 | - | TGTGCCTGGAGTGTAACAGGGACGGCGTACACTGAAGCTTTCTTT | CAWSVTGTAYTEAFF
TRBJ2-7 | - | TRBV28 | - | TGTGCCAGCAGTTTAATCCGATACGAGCAGTACTTC | CASSLIRYEQYF
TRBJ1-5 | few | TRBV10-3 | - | TGTGCCATCAGTGGGGGGCCTAGCAATCAGCCCCAGCATTTT | CAISGGPSNQPQHF
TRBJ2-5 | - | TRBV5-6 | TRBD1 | TGTGCCAGCAGCTTGGGGGCAGGGGGCTTTGAGACCCAGTACTTC | CASSLGAGGFETQYF
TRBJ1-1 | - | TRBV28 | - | TGTGCCAGCAGTTTGGTCGGCACTGAAGCTTTCTTT | CASSLVGTEAFF
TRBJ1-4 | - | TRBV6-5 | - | TGTGCCAGCAGTTCCCTGGGATTCGGTAATGAAAAACTGTTTTTT | CASSSLGFGNEKLFF
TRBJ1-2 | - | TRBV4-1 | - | TGCGCCAGCAGCCAAGTCCCCGGCCTTTATTCATATGGCTACACCTTC | CASSQVPGLYSYGYTF
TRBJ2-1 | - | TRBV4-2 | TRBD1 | TGTGCCAGCAGCCAAACAGGGGGATCCCACAATGAGCAGTTCTTC | CASSQTGGSHNEQFF
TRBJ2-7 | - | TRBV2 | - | TGTGCCAGCAGCTTATTGAAGGTATCTAACGAGCAGTACTTC | CASSLLKVSNEQYF
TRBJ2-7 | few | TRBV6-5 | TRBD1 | TGTGCCAGCAGTTCGCCGGGACAGGGACGGTACGAGCAGTACTTC | CASSSPGQGRYEQYF
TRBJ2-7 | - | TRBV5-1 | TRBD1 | TGCGCCAGCACGCAGGTAGGGGACAGCTACGAGCAGTACTTC | CASTQVGDSYEQYF
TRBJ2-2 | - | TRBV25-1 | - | TGTGCCAGCACTAAAGGGGTTGTTGTCGGAGGAGAGCTGTTTTTT | CASTKGVVVGGELFF
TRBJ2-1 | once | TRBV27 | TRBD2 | TGTGCCAGCAGTTTAACCCTAGCGGGAGGTGAGCAGTTCTTC | CASSLTLAGGEQFF
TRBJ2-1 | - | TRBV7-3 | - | TGTGCCAGCAGCTTAGTTCCGGGAGTTAAGTTCTTC | CASSLVPGVKFF
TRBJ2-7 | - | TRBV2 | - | TGTGCCAGCAGTGGGGTACAGGGATCCTACGAGCAGTACTTC | CASSGVQGSYEQYF
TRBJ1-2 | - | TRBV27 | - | TGTGCCAGTTCAGCGGGCGGAAAGGGACTCTTCTATGGCTACACCTTC | CASSAGGKGLFYGYTF
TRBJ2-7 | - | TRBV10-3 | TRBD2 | TGTGCCATCAGATCCGGGACTAGCTCCTACGAGCAGTACTTC | CAIRSGTSSYEQYF
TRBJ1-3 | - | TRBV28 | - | TGTGCCCATCAGGGAGGGGCTGGAAACACCATATATTTT | CAHQGGAGNTIYF
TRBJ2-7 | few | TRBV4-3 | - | TGCGCCAGCAGCCTGCGGGGAGCTCCAGTCGACGAGCAGTACTTC | CASSLRGAPVDEQYF
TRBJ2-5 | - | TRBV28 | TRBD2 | TGTGCCAGCAGTCCGAGACTAGCGGAGATTCAAGAGACCCAGTACTTC | CASSPRLAEIQETQYF
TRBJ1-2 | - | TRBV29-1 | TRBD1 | TGCAGCGTTGCGGACAGGGGCACTAACTATGGCTACACCTTC | CSVADRGTNYGYTF
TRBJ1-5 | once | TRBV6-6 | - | TGTGCCAGCAGTCCCCCAGTGGATCAGCCCCAGCATTTT | CASSPPVDQPQHF
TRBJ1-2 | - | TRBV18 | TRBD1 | TGTGCCAGCTCACCAGAAGGGGGCGGATATGGCTACACCTTC | CASSPEGGGYGYTF
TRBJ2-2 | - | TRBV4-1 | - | TGCGCCAGCAGCCAAGCCCCTGGCGGGGAGCTGTTTTTT | CASSQAPGGELFF
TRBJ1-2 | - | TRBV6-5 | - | TGTGCCAGCAGTTACGCACACTCAGACTATGGCTACACCTTC | CASSYAHSDYGYTF